This T cell receptor beta chain was sequenced in a study of blood T cell repertoires in COVID-19. Clones were read by immunoSEQ multiplex PCR, and TCRdb kept only the in-frame ones, dropping some. The repertoire consists of about 200,000 clones, with around 85% occurring once and the leading ten covering around 19%. The CDR3 is 12 amino acids. Germline assignment: CDR1 MNHEY and CDR2 SVGAGI. V dropped 6 bases and J dropped 8 bases, with 14 bases sitting between them. The rearrangement uses TRBV6-5 and TRBJ2-7, with D maybe TRBD2 (6 bases). The source of this sequence is a man aged 35 to 55 who had recovered from COVID-19. The specimen was PBMCs or T cells enriched from blood (not recorded which). CDR3 protein: CASRDYTGQQYF. In nucleotides, the CDR3 is TGTGCCAGCAGGGACTATACGGGACAGCAGTACTTC.